The clone carrying this TCR beta chain was seen only a few times. What it recognizes is unknown. The record originates from a study of beta chain features in type 1 diabetes. Using CD45RO/CCR7/CD25/CD127/CD95/CD27, CD4+ naive, central memory, regulatory and stem cell-like memory cells were sorted. General study findings and limits: Type 1 diabetes patients showed a moderate but significant shortening of TCRB CDR3s in all four CD4+ subsets. Lower insertion and higher deletion counts appeared at VDJ junctions in type 1 diabetes patients.

This CDR3 comprises 16 residues. Germline trimming cut 4 bases from V and 2 bases from J; bases unmatched to any gene: 9. The germline V gene has CDR1 MGHRA and CDR2 YSYEKL. The isolated RNA, all of it, was reverse transcribed, so expressed TCRB transcripts were what got sequenced. TCRdb keeps only in-frame clones here, not all; method: immunoSEQ multiplex PCR. The table has approximately 250,000 clones, 7.5% to 10% seen once. This TCR was sampled from a woman in her late teens or twenties in good health. The specimen was naive CD4+ T cells from blood. J is TRBJ2-3 and V is TRBV4-1; 7 bases map to TRBD1. CDR3 amino acids: CASSRPTGINTDTQYF. The CDR3 DNA reads as TGCGCCAGCAGCCGGCCGACAGGGATCAACACAGATACGCAGTATTTT.